One TCR beta chain is described in this entry. The antigen is not known. This record belongs to a study of T-cell memory formation after mild COVID-19. Germline CDR1 and CDR2: GTSNPN and SVGIG (reference sequence). This CDR3 contains 11 residues. V was clipped by 4 bases and J by 2 bases, with 5 bases between them. Via MiXCR, TCRdb re-called the 5' RACE reads, giving one row per CDR3 protein. The table records around 300,000 distinct CDR3 sequences, roughly an eighth of them present only once. Study-level findings and limits: A subset of responding clones appeared in pre-infection memory, suggesting cross-reactive memory joined. Among contracting clones, CD4+ were mainly CM/EM and CD8+ enriched in EMRA.

This TCR was sampled from a man between 18 and 35 years old who had mild COVID-19 (a few samples of this study predate the infection). Cell type and time point are not known. The sample comprised PBMCs or a T cell subset sorted from them (not recorded which). The chain uses TRBV30 and TRBJ1-2; no firm D call. The CDR3 here is CAWTQNYGYTF. CDR3 bases: TGTGCCTGGACCCAAAACTATGGCTACACCTTC.